This TCR beta chain was sequenced during a study of blood T cell repertoires in COVID-19. In the study overall: Spain, Italy and the United States supplied samples that represented acute and convalescent COVID-19.

This clone was seen only once. Participants, 18 to 89 years old, spanned fewer than 30 US areas. Participants were placed into cohorts based on the clinical history they reported. This CDR3 has 14 residues. J was trimmed by 7 bases and V by 8 bases; bases with no gene match: 13. The germline V gene encodes CDR1 SGHAT and CDR2 FQDESV (reference sequence). Sequenced by immunoSEQ multiplex PCR; TCRdb stores in-frame clones only, minus some. The sample includes about 130,000 clones, around 85% of them seen just once. This clonotype was obtained from a man in his fifties or sixties who had recovered from COVID-19. The chain carries TRBV11-1 and TRBJ2-7; the match to TRBD2 covers 8 bases. Sequencing was carried out using PBMCs or T cells enriched from blood (not recorded which). CDR3 sequence reads: CASGRMASGREQYF. CDR3 DNA sequence: TGTGCCAGCGGCCGCATGGCTAGCGGGCGGGAGCAGTACTTC.